The present T cell receptor beta chain was sequenced within a study of blood T cell repertoires in COVID-19. Study details: Sources were T cells, B-cell-depleted T cells, or PBMCs; the material itself was cDNA or gDNA.

V was trimmed by 3 bases and J by 8 bases, leaving 13 bases between them. Germline V lookup: CDR1 MDHEN, CDR2 SYDVKM. The CDR3 totals 13 residues. Patients in Seattle were enrolled during active infection, then followed longitudinally. Per the authors' pipeline: The authors estimated nucleated cell counts from reference gene primer amplification. Method: immunoSEQ multiplex PCR; TCRdb's copy keeps in-frame clones and lacks some. From that table come the V and J calls and clone size; the DNA was used to work out D and trimming. Found here are fewer than 200,000 clones, about four fifths of them singletons; the top ten hold 6.5% to 9.5%.

The receptor was derived from a woman in her sixties or seventies with COVID-19, enrolled during active disease. The sequencing input was peripheral blood. V gene TRBV28 combines with J gene TRBJ1-2; no reliable D call. The CDR3 DNA is TGTGCCAGCAGTTTTGTTTTCGGGGTCGGCTACACCTTC. It encodes CASSFVFGVGYTF.